Below are 30 T cell receptor beta chains sequenced from a single sample in a study of T cell changes during pregnancy in multiple sclerosis. Clones were sequenced by immunoSEQ multiplex PCR, and TCRdb holds only the in-frame ones, with some missing. Of tens of thousands of clones listed, more than 85% are singletons. Sequences were derived from peripheral blood, sampled before pregnancy. These receptors came from a female donor with multiple sclerosis, enrolled in a pregnancy study.

This clone occurred once. This chain uses TRBV29-1 with TRBJ1-2, with 8 bases fitting TRBD1. The CDR3 is 14 amino acids. CDR1 and CDR2 (germline): SQVTM, ANQGSEA. V shed 6 bases, J shed 6 bases, and the junction held 12 bases outside the gene matches. Written as DNA, the CDR3 is TGCAGCGTGCGAAGGGGCCAGGGGGCGGATGGCTACACCTTC. As protein: CSVRRGQGADGYTF.

The chain has TRBV7-3 and TRBJ2-3, with D perhaps TRBD2 (5 bases). V lost 8 bases, J lost 0 bases, and 9 bases lay in between. Germline CDR1 reads SGHTA; CDR2 reads FQGTGA. The CDR3 contains 13 residues. The CDR3 DNA is TGTGCCAGCGGGGAGAGTAGCACAGATACGCAGTATTTT. Residues: CASGESSTDTQYF.

This chain uses TRBV30 with TRBJ2-7; 9 bases match TRBD1. In germline, CDR1 is GTSNPN, CDR2 SVGIG (reference sequence). Germline trimming cut 5 bases from V and 6 bases from J; bases unmatched to any gene: 14. The CDR3 loop spans 15 amino acids. The DNA of the CDR3 is TGTGCCTGGGATACAGGGGGCCGCGGCAGTGGCGAGCAGTACTTC. Translating it yields CAWDTGGRGSGEQYF.

The genes are TRBV7-7 and TRBJ1-1, with D possibly being TRBD1 (6 bases). The CDR3 consists of 16 residues. Germline CDR1 SSHAT, CDR2 FNYEAQ (reference sequence). V lost 5 bases and J lost 6, with 22 bases in between. The CDR3 reads CASSPRATGYLPEAFF. The CDR3 coding sequence is TGTGCCAGCAGCCCGAGAGCTACAGGGTATCTGCCTGAAGCTTTCTTT.

The chain combines TRBV5-4 with TRBJ2-7, with D tentatively TRBD1 (5 bases). This CDR3 has 14 residues. Trimming took 0 bases from V and 2 from J, leaving 9 bases between them. CDR1 SGHNT and CDR2 YYREEE come from the germline V gene (reference sequence). The CDR3 reads CASSLDQGPYEQYF. The CDR3 DNA reads as TGTGCCAGCAGCTTGGATCAGGGCCCCTACGAGCAGTACTTC.

The chain joins TRBV4-3 to TRBJ1-6; TRBD1 matches 7 bases. This CDR3 comprises 17 residues. After removal of 0 bases from V and 9 bases from J, the junction contained 11 bases not matched to a gene. In germline, CDR1 is LGHNA, CDR2 YSLEER. The chain's CDR3 is CASSQDGWSQGLSPLHF. CDR3 DNA: TGCGCCAGCAGCCAAGATGGGTGGTCACAGGGGCTTTCACCCCTCCACTTT.

The CDR3 region is CASSRGGPGANVLTF. DNA of the CDR3: TGTGCCAGCAGCCGCGGGGGGCCTGGGGCCAACGTCCTGACTTTC. V and J are TRBV7-3 and TRBJ2-6, with TRBD2 matching 8 bases. The germline V gene encodes CDR1 SGHTA and CDR2 FQGTGA. V lost 5 bases, J lost 2 bases, and 2 bases stayed unmatched. CDR3 length: 15 amino acids.

The chain employs TRBV7-9 and TRBJ1-1; 8 nucleotides line up with TRBD1. This CDR3 has 14 amino acids. With 2 bases clipped from V and 6 bases from J, the junction kept 5 bases outside the gene matches. Germline lookup yields CDR1 SEHNR and CDR2 FQNEAQ (reference sequence). The CDR3 nucleotides are TGTGCCAGCAGCTTATTGGGGACAGGCGCTGAAGCTTTCTTT. Translating it yields CASSLLGTGAEAFF.

The rearrangement joins TRBV7-9 to TRBJ1-1, with a tentative D call TRBD1 (6 bases). CDR1 is SEHNR and CDR2 is FQNEAQ in the germline V gene (reference sequence). Trimming took 3 bases from V and 5 from J, leaving 10 bases between them. This CDR3 is 13 amino acids long. Here the CDR3 reads CASSFDQGTEAFF. CDR3 DNA: TGTGCCAGCAGCTTCGATCAGGGGACTGAAGCTTTCTTT.

This chain uses TRBV5-1 with TRBJ2-2; D gene unclear. CDR3 length equals 14 residues. CDR1 and CDR2 from the germline V gene are SGHRS and YFSETQ. CDR3 nucleotide sequence: TGCGCTTCACGACCGGGTACGAACACCGGGGAGCTGTTTTTT. Translating it yields CASRPGTNTGELFF.

This sequence joins TRBV7-7 and TRBJ2-3; the match to TRBD2 covers 11 bases. The CDR3 totals 15 residues. CDR1 and CDR2 from the germline V gene are SSHAT and FNYEAQ (reference sequence). V shed 5 bases and J 4 bases; nucleotides not matched to a gene: 5. CDR3 DNA: TGTGCCAGCAGCCCGGGACTAGCGGCATCAGATACGCAGTATTTT. Translating it yields CASSPGLAASDTQYF. Variable domain in full (rest from reference TRBV7-7 and TRBJ2-3): GAGVSQSPRYKVTKRGQDVTLRCDPISSHATLYWYQQALGQGPEFLTYFNYEAQPDKSGLPSDRFSAERPEGSISTLTIQRTEQRDSAMYRCASSPGLAASDTQYFGPGTRLTVL.

The chain has TRBV19 and TRBJ1-1, with D perhaps matching TRBD1 (5 bases). The ends were cut back, 9 bases at V and 5 bases at J, with 22 bases in the middle. CDR3 length: 15 residues. Germline values: CDR1 LNHDA, CDR2 SQIVND (reference sequence). The CDR3 is CASHHKGRGATEAFF. CDR3 sequence (DNA): TGTGCCAGCCACCATAAGGGTAGGGGTGCAACTGAAGCTTTCTTT.

The rearrangement links TRBV5-1 to TRBJ1-3; possibly TRBD1 for D (5 bases). The germline V and J ends were trimmed by 0 bases and 0 bases, with 10 bases remaining between them. CDR1 and CDR2 (germline): SGHRS, YFSETQ. This CDR3 is 16 amino acids long. The CDR3 is CASSLGQINSGNTIYF. In DNA form, the CDR3 reads TGCGCCAGCAGCTTGGGACAGATCAACTCTGGAAACACCATATATTTT.

V is TRBV4-2 and J is TRBJ2-2; the D is unclear. Between the trimmed V and J ends, which lost 6 bases and 5 bases, there was a span of 16 bases. The germline V gene encodes CDR1 LGHNA and CDR2 YNFKEQ. This CDR3 spans 15 amino acids. The CDR3 sequence: CASSRKLPGTGELFF. The CDR3 DNA reads TGTGCCAGCAGTCGGAAGCTCCCCGGGACCGGGGAGCTGTTTTTT.

The count of this clone is one. The J gene is TRBJ1-3, the V gene TRBV6-5; D may be TRBD1 (6 bases). CDR3 size: 14 residues. Germline V CDR1 and CDR2: MNHEY, SVGAGI. The V gene lost 5 bases and the J gene lost 3 bases, with 11 bases spanning the gap. The CDR3 nucleotides read TGTGCCAGCAGTCGAACAGGGTTTGGAAACACCATATATTTT. Its protein product is CASSRTGFGNTIYF.

The genes are TRBV30 and TRBJ1-4, with 7 bases fitting TRBD1. Per germline, CDR1 GTSNPN and CDR2 SVGIG (reference sequence). This CDR3 contains 13 residues. The V and J ends lost 8 bases and 8 bases, in that order; junction bases with no gene match: 11. In DNA form, the CDR3 reads TGTGCCGGCAGCCGGGACAGTAAGGAAAAACTGTTTTTT. Its translation is CAGSRDSKEKLFF.

The V and J genes are TRBV6-5 and TRBJ1-5; 7 nucleotides align to TRBD1. CDR3 length equals 15 residues. Trimming at V came to 6 bases and at J to 6 bases, leaving 11 bases not matched to a gene. Germline CDR1 reads MNHEY; CDR2 reads SVGAGI. CDR3 bases: TGTGCCAGCAGCACCGACAGGGTGTTAGGTCAGCCCCAGCATTTT. Translated, it gives CASSTDRVLGQPQHF.

The chain combines TRBV4-2 with TRBJ1-5; D unresolved. V gave up 0 bases and J gave up 0 bases, with 6 bases separating them. CDR1 and CDR2 from the germline V gene are LGHNA and YNFKEQ. The CDR3 runs 15 residues. CDR3 amino acids: CASSQEFYSNQPQHF. The CDR3 DNA follows: TGTGCCAGCAGCCAAGAATTTTATAGCAATCAGCCCCAGCATTTT.

This clone was seen only once. The rearrangement uses TRBV30 and TRBJ2-1; TRBD2 might be the D (6 bases). The CDR3 sequence is 14 residues long. The germline V gene has CDR1 GTSNPN and CDR2 SVGIG (reference sequence). The V end was cut by 1 base, the J end by 2 bases, with 9 bases between. The CDR3 spells CAWSGQRAYNEQFF. CDR3 bases: TGTGCCTGGAGTGGGCAGCGGGCCTACAATGAGCAGTTCTTC.

The V call is TRBV30, the J call TRBJ1-2; D is uncertain. Germline lookup yields CDR1 GTSNPN and CDR2 SVGIG (reference sequence). The CDR3 totals 15 residues. Trimming pared 1 base from V and 1 base from J, leaving 13 bases between. The CDR3 sequence is CAWSEVNTNNYGYTF. The DNA of the CDR3 is TGTGCCTGGAGTGAAGTTAACACCAATAACTATGGCTACACCTTC. Complete variable domain (other parts from reference TRBV30 and TRBJ1-2): SQTIHQWPATLVQPVGSPLSLECTVEGTSNPNLYWYRQAAGRGLQLLFYSVGIGQISSEVPQNLSASRPQDRQFILSSKKLLLSDSGFYLCAWSEVNTNNYGYTFGSGTRLTVV.

This rearrangement joins TRBV19 to TRBJ2-1; D might be TRBD1 (5 bases). V was clipped by 2 bases and J by 4 bases, with 15 bases between them. This CDR3 has 16 residues. Germline V gene lookup returns CDR1 LNHDA and CDR2 SQIVND (reference sequence). The CDR3 nucleotides read TGTGCCAGTAGTATAAGGCAGGGAAGTCAATACAATGAGCAGTTCTTC. Protein: CASSIRQGSQYNEQFF.

This chain links TRBV18 with TRBJ2-7, with TRBD2 identical over 8 bases. The CDR3 totals 13 residues. J was trimmed by 6 bases and V by 3 bases; bases with no gene match: 4. Germline V gives CDR1 KGHSH, CDR2 LQKENI. The DNA of the CDR3 is TGTGCCAGCTCACCTACGGGGGGGGTCGAGCAGTACTTC. It specifies CASSPTGGVEQYF.

The chain joins TRBV7-2 to TRBJ1-5; TRBD1 is a possible D gene (5 bases). Germline lookup yields CDR1 SGHTA and CDR2 FQGNSA. The CDR3 totals 15 residues. Trimming took 5 bases from V and 2 from J, leaving 13 bases between them. The CDR3 bases are TGTGCCAGCAGCCCAAGGGGTTTTGGCAATCAGCCCCAGCATTTT. Its translation: CASSPRGFGNQPQHF.

CDR3 coding DNA: TGCGCCAGCAGCCAAACAGGGACCGGGGGGGCCCAGCATTTT. This translates into CASSQTGTGGAQHF. This chain connects TRBV4-3 to TRBJ1-5; possible D gene TRBD1, 6 bases. This CDR3 has 14 amino acids. The V end was cut by 2 bases, the J end by 11 bases, with 16 bases between. Per the germline V gene, CDR1 is LGHNA and CDR2 is YSLEER.

The chain is built from TRBV6-5 and TRBJ1-1; 8 nucleotides agree with TRBD1. The CDR3 is made up of 14 amino acids. With V trimmed by 6 bases and J by 4 bases, 7 bases remained unmatched. The germline V gene encodes CDR1 MNHEY and CDR2 SVGAGI. The CDR3 DNA follows: TGTGCCAGCAGACAGGACAGGGCCGGCACTGAAGCTTTCTTT. Protein: CASRQDRAGTEAFF.

CDR3 residues: CSVRGVYEQYF. CDR3 DNA: TGCAGTGTCCGGGGGGTCTACGAGCAGTACTTC. The rearrangement uses TRBV20-1 and TRBJ2-7, with 7 bases matching TRBD2. The CDR3 is 11 amino acids. Per the germline V gene, CDR1 is DFQATT and CDR2 is SNEGSKA (reference sequence). The junction had 3 bases not matched to a gene; V was cut back by 7 bases and J by 3 bases.

V gene TRBV10-1 combines with J gene TRBJ1-5; D not resolved. This CDR3 is 12 amino acids long. Germline V lookup: CDR1 WNHNN, CDR2 SYGVQD (reference sequence). The V end lost 0 bases, the J end lost 5 bases, and 2 bases lay between the germline ends. CDR3 in DNA: TGCGCCAGCAGTGAGTCCGATCAGCCCCAGCATTTT. Translation: CASSESDQPQHF.

The chain has TRBV4-2 and TRBJ1-3, with TRBD1 matching 7 bases. The germline V gene has CDR1 LGHNA and CDR2 YNFKEQ. J lost 4 bases, V lost 1 base, and 10 bases had no gene match. The CDR3 totals 17 residues. CDR3 nucleotide sequence: TGTGCCAGCAGCCAAGGCGGGGTCAGGGGGACCGGAAACACCATATATTTT. This sequence encodes CASSQGGVRGTGNTIYF.

This chain connects TRBV10-3 to TRBJ2-5; 14 positions agree with TRBD2. Germline trimming cut 10 bases from V and 3 bases from J; bases unmatched to any gene: 10. Germline-derived CDR1 and CDR2 are ENHRY and SYGVKD. This CDR3 comprises 16 residues. Written as DNA, the CDR3 is TGTGCCACCAAAGGGACTAGCGGGAGAATGGAAGAGACCCAGTACTTC. Translation gives CATKGTSGRMEETQYF.

V gene TRBV7-9 combines with J gene TRBJ2-2; a possible D gene is TRBD1 (6 bases). Trimming took off 4 bases at V and 5 bases at J, with 8 bases between the two ends. Germline CDR1 is SEHNR and CDR2 is FQNEAQ (reference sequence). This CDR3 is 13 amino acids long. DNA of the CDR3: TGTGCCAGCAGCTACGGACAGACCGGGGAGCTGTTTTTT. Protein sequence: CASSYGQTGELFF.